This TCR beta chain is drawn from a study of control samples from healthy donors and cancer patients. Generated by immunoSEQ multiplex PCR, the TCRdb table keeps only in-frame clones and is missing some. The sample carries 24,000 or so clones, approximately 89% recorded once. Germline V lookup: CDR1 SGDLS, CDR2 YYNGEE. CDR3 length: 13 amino acids. V was trimmed by 5 bases and J by 8 bases, leaving 14 bases between them. The V gene is TRBV9, the J gene TRBJ2-1; D may correspond to TRBD1 or TRBD2 (5 bases each). The material sequenced was PBMCs. The source of this sequence is a man aged 55 to 70 with head and neck cancer. CDR3 in amino acids: CASRGTGRDEQFF. CDR3 in DNA: TGTGCCAGCAGGGGGACGGGAAGGGATGAGCAGTTCTTC.